Shown below are 26 T cell receptor beta chains from a single sample sequenced in a study of cytomegalovirus exposure and HLA in healthy donors. With 60 Vbeta and 13 Jbeta primers, the PCR was carried out. The assay was immunoSEQ multiplex PCR, and TCRdb's table has in-frame clones only and misses some. Of under 50,000 clones in the sample, 70% to 80% were seen once. Material: PBMCs. Receptor source: a man aged 30 to 45 in good health and CMV-seronegative.

The V call is TRBV29-1, the J call TRBJ2-7, with D possibly matching TRBD1 (6 bases). V was pared by 4 bases and J by 3 bases, with 10 bases between. This CDR3 is 12 amino acids long. The V gene's germline CDR1 is SQVTM and CDR2 ANQGSEA. The DNA for the CDR3 is TGCAGCGTTGTGAAAGGGGGCTACGAGCAGTACTTC. Amino acid sequence: CSVVKGGYEQYF.

This clone was seen a handful of times. The J gene is TRBJ1-1, the V gene TRBV5-6; tentatively, D is TRBD1 (6 bases). Per germline, CDR1 SGHDT and CDR2 YYEEEE. Trimming took 0 bases from V and 5 from J, leaving 14 bases between them. The CDR3 is 15 amino acids. DNA of the CDR3: TGTGCCAGCAGCTTGGCGGGGGGGCTGGGGACTGAAGCTTTCTTT. Its translation is CASSLAGGLGTEAFF.

This sequence joins TRBV5-1 and TRBJ2-7, with 11 bases aligning to TRBD2. V was clipped by 5 bases and J by 2 bases; unmatched bases: 6. Germline CDR1 SGHRS, CDR2 YFSETQ. The CDR3 has 15 amino acids. The CDR3: CASRPLAGGTYEQYF. The DNA for the CDR3 is TGCGCCAGCAGACCGCTAGCGGGAGGAACCTACGAGCAGTACTTC.

The rearrangement links TRBV10-1 to TRBJ2-1; 11 bases match TRBD2. CDR1 WNHNN and CDR2 SYGVQD come from the germline V gene (reference sequence). V lost 3 bases, J lost 0 bases, and 7 bases stayed unmatched. The CDR3 loop spans 18 amino acids. The CDR3: CASSDLPSGRNSYNEQFF. In nucleotides, the CDR3 is TGCGCCAGCAGTGACCTACCTAGCGGGAGGAACTCCTACAATGAGCAGTTCTTC.

The V gene is TRBV6-5, the J gene TRBJ2-1; TRBD2 matches at 9 bases. The CDR3 covers 15 residues. Per germline, CDR1 MNHEY and CDR2 SVGAGI. V lost 3 bases, J lost 7 bases, and 7 bases stayed unmatched. CDR3 sequence reads: CASSYSAGGRNEQFF. CDR3 DNA sequence: TGTGCCAGCAGTTATTCGGCGGGAGGGCGAAATGAGCAGTTCTTC.

This clone appeared once. The gene calls are TRBV25-1 and TRBJ2-1, with 10 bases matching TRBD2. Germline assignment: CDR1 MGHDK and CDR2 SYGVNS. CDR3 length: 17 residues. V dropped 3 bases and J dropped 2; count of bases not matched to a gene: 7. The CDR3 sequence is CASSDGLAGVPYNEQFF. The CDR3 bases are TGTGCCAGCAGTGACGGCCTAGCGGGAGTTCCCTACAATGAGCAGTTCTTC.

Here the CDR3 reads CASSGTSGIVDEQFF. CDR3 DNA: TGTGCCAGCAGCGGGACTAGCGGGATTGTGGATGAGCAGTTCTTC. The chain has TRBV28 and TRBJ2-1, with 13 nucleotides matching TRBD2. Trimming removed 6 bases from V and 8 bases from J; junction bases left unmatched: 7. Germline values: CDR1 MDHEN, CDR2 SYDVKM. The CDR3 runs 15 residues.

This clone was observed a handful of times. This sequence joins TRBV7-6 and TRBJ1-3; TRBD1 is a possible D gene (5 bases). The germline V and J ends were trimmed by 7 bases and 2 bases, with 12 bases remaining between them. Germline CDR1 is SGHVS and CDR2 is FNYEAQ. This CDR3 spans 14 amino acids. CDR3 protein: CASTRGDAGNTIYF. CDR3 coding DNA: TGTGCCAGCACCCGGGGGGACGCTGGAAACACCATATATTTT.

This clone was recorded once. The chain couples TRBV9 to TRBJ2-3; TRBD2 matches 8 bases. Losses at the gene ends were 4 bases for V and 1 base for J; bases not matched to a gene: 2. CDR1 is SGDLS and CDR2 is YYNGEE in the germline V gene. The CDR3 runs 14 residues. CDR3 in DNA: TGTGCCAGCAGCCCGACTAGCGGCACAGATACGCAGTATTTT. It is translated as CASSPTSGTDTQYF.

The chain recombines TRBV5-4 with TRBJ1-2; perhaps TRBD1 as D (5 bases). The CDR3 loop spans 14 amino acids. V shed 0 bases and J shed 2 bases, with 8 bases lying between them. Germline CDR1 reads SGHNT; CDR2 reads YYREEE (reference sequence). The CDR3 is CASSLGDYNYGYTF. The DNA for the CDR3 is TGTGCCAGCAGCTTGGGGGACTACAACTATGGCTACACCTTC.

This chain links TRBV6-5 with TRBJ1-3, with TRBD1 as a possible D gene (5 bases). V was clipped by 2 bases and J by 2 bases, with 13 bases between them. The CDR3 is 16 residues long. Germline V gene sequence: CDR1 MNHEY, CDR2 SVGAGI. The CDR3 reads CASSYQTGTPGNTIYF. Here the CDR3 DNA reads TGTGCCAGCAGTTACCAAACCGGGACTCCTGGAAACACCATATATTTT.

The V and J genes are TRBV5-6 and TRBJ2-7; D not certain. CDR1 SGHDT and CDR2 YYEEEE come from the germline V gene. The CDR3 runs 14 residues. V was cut by 1 base and J by 1 base, with 9 bases left in between. CDR3 sequence reads: CASSLYVRSYEQYF. The CDR3 DNA sequence: TGTGCCAGCAGCTTGTACGTGCGGTCCTACGAGCAGTACTTC. The whole variable domain, filled in from reference TRBV5-6 and TRBJ2-7, reads DAGVTQSPTHLIKTRGQQVTLRCSPKSGHDTVSWYQQALGQGPQFIFQYYEEEERQRGNFPDRFSGHQFPNYSSELNVNALLLGDSALYLCASSLYVRSYEQYFGPGTRLTVT.

This chain connects TRBV30 to TRBJ1-2, with 12 positions matching TRBD1. In germline, CDR1 is GTSNPN, CDR2 SVGIG (reference sequence). Trimming at V came to 2 bases and at J to 4 bases, leaving 2 bases not matched to a gene. The CDR3 has 14 residues. For the CDR3, the DNA is TGTGCCTGGAGTCCGGGACAGGGGGCCTATGGCTACACCTTC. Translated: CAWSPGQGAYGYTF.

This chain uses TRBV5-1 with TRBJ1-2; perhaps TRBD1 as D (6 bases). Germline-derived CDR1 and CDR2 are SGHRS and YFSETQ. With 4 bases removed from V and 10 bases from J, the gap between germline ends came to 20 bases. There are 14 residues in the CDR3. CDR3 residues: CASSPQGPTGHYTF. DNA of the CDR3: TGCGCCAGCAGCCCCCAGGGGCCCACGGGACACTACACCTTC.

The chain combines TRBV6-5 with TRBJ2-7; D may be TRBD2 (5 bases). V lost 5 bases to trimming and J lost 2 bases, with 10 bases between them. The CDR3 contains 13 residues. CDR1 is MNHEY and CDR2 is SVGAGI in the germline V gene. The DNA for the CDR3 is TGTGCCAGCAGTCCGTTCGGGACCTACGAGCAGTACTTC. The encoded protein is CASSPFGTYEQYF.

The chain recombines TRBV15 with TRBJ2-1; 11 positions agree with TRBD2. In germline, CDR1 is LNHNV, CDR2 YYDKDF (reference sequence). This CDR3 region has 17 residues. Trimming cost V 2 bases and J 0 bases; bases outside gene matches: 3. The CDR3 DNA follows: TGTGCCACCAGCAGACCGGGACTAGCGGCCTCCTACAATGAGCAGTTCTTC. It yields the protein CATSRPGLAASYNEQFF.

The CDR3 DNA sequence: TGCGCCAGCCTCGGGGGGCCCCATCTTGAAAAACTGTTTTTT. Protein product: CASLGGPHLEKLFF. The V gene is TRBV5-1, the J gene TRBJ1-4; a weak D match, TRBD1 (6 bases). The CDR3 covers 14 residues. Trimming left V 7 bases short and J 7 bases short, with 17 bases between. From germline, CDR1 is SGHRS and CDR2 YFSETQ.

This clone was picked up a small number of times. The chain carries TRBV5-1 and TRBJ2-1; 8 nucleotides align to TRBD2. Germline trimming cut 1 base from V and 3 bases from J; bases unmatched to any gene: 3. Germline assignment: CDR1 SGHRS and CDR2 YFSETQ. This CDR3 is 15 amino acids long. The CDR3 DNA reads TGCGCCAGCAGCTTGACTGCGGGAGGCTACAATGAGCAGTTCTTC. This codes for CASSLTAGGYNEQFF.

V and J are TRBV11-2 and TRBJ1-1; D call uncertain. Germline V gene data show CDR1 as SGHAT and CDR2 as FQNNGV. The germline V and J ends were trimmed by 4 bases and 0 bases, with 9 bases remaining between them. This CDR3 contains 14 residues. CDR3 nucleotides: TGTGCCAGCAGCTACCGGGAGATGAACACTGAAGCTTTCTTT. Residues: CASSYREMNTEAFF.

As for this clone: Lacking the conserved final phenylalanine or tryptophan, this CDR3 likely reflects a read error. The chain is built from TRBV10-2 and TRBJ2-3; D may be TRBD2 (6 bases). The germline gives CDR1 WSHSY, CDR2 SAAADI. V shed 8 bases and J shed 0 bases, with 15 bases lying between them. This CDR3 is 15 amino acids long. Here the CDR3 DNA reads TGCGCCAGCGACGAAGCGGGCCGAAGCACAGATACGCAGTATGTT. Encoded protein: CASDEAGRSTDTQYV.

This clone appeared a few times. This sample also contains other DNA sequences that code for the same CDR3. This chain connects TRBV4-1 to TRBJ2-2; TRBD1 matches 12 bases. The CDR3 consists of 19 residues. Trimming at V came to 0 bases and at J to 3 bases, leaving 8 bases not matched to a gene. Per the germline V gene, CDR1 is MGHRA and CDR2 is YSYEKL. The CDR3 sequence: CASSQDGGQGAVDTGELFF. In DNA, the CDR3 is TGCGCCAGCAGCCAAGATGGGGGACAGGGGGCAGTCGACACCGGGGAGCTGTTTTTT.

This clone was recorded a few times. The chain recombines TRBV19 with TRBJ1-1, with D unclear. Germline CDR1 and CDR2: LNHDA and SQIVND (reference sequence). The CDR3 runs to 11 residues. V dropped 5 bases and J dropped 7 bases, with 8 bases sitting between them. CDR3 protein: CASSHGGEAFF. CDR3 DNA sequence: TGTGCCAGTAGTCATGGAGGTGAAGCTTTCTTT.

This chain links TRBV6-5 with TRBJ2-5; the match to TRBD2 covers 12 bases. Trimming removed 6 bases from V and 7 bases from J; junction bases left unmatched: 6. The germline V gene has CDR1 MNHEY and CDR2 SVGAGI. CDR3 length: 14 amino acids. CDR3 sequence: CASRQLAGGGTQYF. Written as DNA, the CDR3 is TGTGCCAGCAGACAACTAGCGGGAGGAGGGACCCAGTACTTC.

The V call is TRBV29-1, the J call TRBJ2-3; D possibly corresponds to TRBD2 (6 bases). V lost 4 bases and J lost 0, with 8 bases in between. From germline, CDR1 is SQVTM and CDR2 ANQGSEA. The CDR3 extends over 13 amino acids. CDR3: CSVGRGSTDTQYF. The CDR3 DNA follows: TGCAGCGTTGGACGGGGGAGCACAGATACGCAGTATTTT.

V and J are TRBV5-4 and TRBJ2-7; D might be TRBD2 (5 bases). In germline, CDR1 is SGHNT, CDR2 YYREEE (reference sequence). This CDR3 spans 15 amino acids. Trimming cost V 0 bases and J 2 bases, with 12 bases left between them. The CDR3, as DNA: TGTGCCAGCAGCTTGGCCGCGGGCCCCACCTACGAGCAGTACTTC. Its protein is CASSLAAGPTYEQYF.

The rearrangement links TRBV19 to TRBJ2-7; D is perhaps TRBD1 (6 bases). Germline CDR1 is LNHDA and CDR2 is SQIVND (reference sequence). V was cut by 3 bases and J by 2 bases, with 11 bases left in between. The CDR3 has 14 residues. The CDR3 coding sequence is TGTGCCAGTAGTATCTTTGCAGGGGCCTACGAGCAGTACTTC. It yields the protein CASSIFAGAYEQYF.